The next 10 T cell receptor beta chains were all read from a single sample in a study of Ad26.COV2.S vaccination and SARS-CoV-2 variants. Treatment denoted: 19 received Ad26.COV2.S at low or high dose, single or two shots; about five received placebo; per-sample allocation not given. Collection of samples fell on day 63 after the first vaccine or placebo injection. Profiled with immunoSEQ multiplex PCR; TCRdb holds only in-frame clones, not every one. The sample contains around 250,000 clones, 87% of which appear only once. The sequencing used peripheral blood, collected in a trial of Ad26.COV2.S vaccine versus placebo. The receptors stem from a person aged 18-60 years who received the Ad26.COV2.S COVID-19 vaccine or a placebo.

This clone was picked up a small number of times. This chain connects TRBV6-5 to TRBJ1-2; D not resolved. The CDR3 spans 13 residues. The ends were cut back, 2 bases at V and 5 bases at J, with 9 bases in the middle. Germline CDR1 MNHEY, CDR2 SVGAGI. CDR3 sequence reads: CASSYGHSYGYTF. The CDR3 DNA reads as TGTGCCAGCAGTTACGGCCACAGTTATGGCTACACCTTC.

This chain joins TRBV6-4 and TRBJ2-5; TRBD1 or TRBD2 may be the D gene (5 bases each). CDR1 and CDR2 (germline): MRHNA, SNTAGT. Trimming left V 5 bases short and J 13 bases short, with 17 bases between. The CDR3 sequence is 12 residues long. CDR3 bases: TGTGCCAGCAGTTTCCTCAACCGGGACCGGTACTTC. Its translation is CASSFLNRDRYF.

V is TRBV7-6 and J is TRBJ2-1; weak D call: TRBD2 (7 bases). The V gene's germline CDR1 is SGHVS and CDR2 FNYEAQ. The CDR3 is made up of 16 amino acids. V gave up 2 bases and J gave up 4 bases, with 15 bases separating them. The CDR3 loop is CASSLSWGGGYNEQFF. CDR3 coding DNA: TGTGCCAGCAGCTTAAGTTGGGGGGGCGGGTACAATGAGCAGTTCTTC.

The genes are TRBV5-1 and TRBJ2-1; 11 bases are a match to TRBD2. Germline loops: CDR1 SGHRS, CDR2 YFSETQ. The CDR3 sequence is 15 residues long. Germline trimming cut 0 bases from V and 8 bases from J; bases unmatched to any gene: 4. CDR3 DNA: TGCGCCAGCAGCTTGGTAACTAGCGGGAGCGATGAGCAGTTCTTC. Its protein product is CASSLVTSGSDEQFF. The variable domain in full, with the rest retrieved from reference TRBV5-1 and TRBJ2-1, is KAGVTQTPRYLIKTRGQQVTLSCSPISGHRSVSWYQQTPGQGLQFLFEYFSETQRNKGNFPGRFSGRQFSNSRSEMNVSTLELGDSALYLCASSLVTSGSDEQFFGPGTRLTVL.

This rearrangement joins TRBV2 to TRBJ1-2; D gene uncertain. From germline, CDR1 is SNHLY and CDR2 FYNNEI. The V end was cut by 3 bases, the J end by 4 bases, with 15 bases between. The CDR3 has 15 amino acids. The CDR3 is CASSDFQSSGYGYTF. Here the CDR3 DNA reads TGTGCCAGCAGTGATTTTCAGAGCTCGGGCTATGGCTACACCTTC.

In nucleotides, the CDR3 is TGTGCCAGCAGTTTAGTCGATACCGGGGAGCTGTTTTTT. Translating it yields CASSLVDTGELFF. The J gene is TRBJ2-2, the V gene TRBV12-3 or TRBV12-4; D not resolved. Trimming cost V 1 base and J 5 bases, with 5 bases left between them. This CDR3 region has 13 residues.

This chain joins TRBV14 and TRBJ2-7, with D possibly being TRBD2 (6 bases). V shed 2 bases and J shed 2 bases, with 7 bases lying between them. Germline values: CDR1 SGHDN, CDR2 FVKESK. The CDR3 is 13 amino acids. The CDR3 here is CASSQWGAYEQYV. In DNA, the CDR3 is TGTGCCAGCAGCCAATGGGGGGCCTACGAGCAGTACGTC.

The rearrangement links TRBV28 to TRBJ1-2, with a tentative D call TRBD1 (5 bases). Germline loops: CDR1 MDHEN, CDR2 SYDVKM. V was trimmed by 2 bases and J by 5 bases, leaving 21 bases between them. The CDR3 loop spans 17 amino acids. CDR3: CASSLRTGTAGSYGYTF. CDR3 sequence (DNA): TGTGCCAGCAGTTTACGAACCGGGACCGCGGGTTCGTATGGCTACACCTTC.

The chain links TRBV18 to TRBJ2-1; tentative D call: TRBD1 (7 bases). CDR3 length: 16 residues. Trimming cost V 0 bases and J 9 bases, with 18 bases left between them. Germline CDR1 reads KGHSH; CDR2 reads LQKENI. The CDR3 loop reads CASSPPEGPQGGEQFF. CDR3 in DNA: TGTGCCAGCTCACCACCGGAGGGGCCCCAGGGGGGTGAGCAGTTCTTC. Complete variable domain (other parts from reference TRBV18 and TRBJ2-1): NAGVMQNPRHLVRRRGQEARLRCSPMKGHSHVYWYRQLPEEGLKFMVYLQKENIIDESGMPKERFSAEFPKEGPSILRIQQVVRGDSAAYFCASSPPEGPQGGEQFFGPGTRLTVL.

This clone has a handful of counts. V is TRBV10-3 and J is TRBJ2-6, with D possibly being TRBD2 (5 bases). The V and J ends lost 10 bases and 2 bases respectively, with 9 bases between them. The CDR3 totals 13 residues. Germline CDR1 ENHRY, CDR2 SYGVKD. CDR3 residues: CATERPGANVLTF. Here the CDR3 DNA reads TGTGCCACCGAGCGGCCTGGGGCCAACGTCCTGACTTTC.